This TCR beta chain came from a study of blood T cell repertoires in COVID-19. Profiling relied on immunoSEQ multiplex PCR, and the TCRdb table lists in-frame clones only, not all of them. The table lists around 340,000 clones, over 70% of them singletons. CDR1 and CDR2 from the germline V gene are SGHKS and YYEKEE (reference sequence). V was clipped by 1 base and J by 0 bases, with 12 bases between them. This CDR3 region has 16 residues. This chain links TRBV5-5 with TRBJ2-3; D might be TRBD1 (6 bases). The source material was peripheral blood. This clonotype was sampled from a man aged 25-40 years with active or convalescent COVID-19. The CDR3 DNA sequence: TGTGCCAGCAGCTTGTTTCAGGGGATTAGCACAGATACGCAGTATTTT. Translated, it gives CASSLFQGISTDTQYF.